This TCR beta chain emerged from a study of blood T cell repertoires in COVID-19. Background on the study: Nucleic acid was either cDNA or gDNA, and it came from T cells, B-cell-depleted T cells, or PBMCs.

In the original analysis: Amplifying reference gene primers gave estimates of nucleated cell counts. Produced via immunoSEQ multiplex PCR; TCRdb's table is partial and in-frame only. The V and J calls and clone size are taken from that table; D and trimming were inferred from the DNA. Here the sample spans around 200,000 clones, roughly 80% being singletons. V was cut by 5 bases and J by 0 bases, with 16 bases left in between. CDR1 is SGHRS and CDR2 is YFSETQ in the germline V gene. The CDR3 sequence is 16 residues long. The receptor's source is a woman older than 75 with acute or convalescent COVID-19. V and J are TRBV5-1 and TRBJ2-3; possibly TRBD2 for D (6 bases). The sequenced material came from peripheral blood. The CDR3 is CASRPSPGTSTDTQYF. CDR3 nucleotide sequence: TGCGCCAGCAGACCCTCCCCCGGGACTAGCACAGATACGCAGTATTTT.